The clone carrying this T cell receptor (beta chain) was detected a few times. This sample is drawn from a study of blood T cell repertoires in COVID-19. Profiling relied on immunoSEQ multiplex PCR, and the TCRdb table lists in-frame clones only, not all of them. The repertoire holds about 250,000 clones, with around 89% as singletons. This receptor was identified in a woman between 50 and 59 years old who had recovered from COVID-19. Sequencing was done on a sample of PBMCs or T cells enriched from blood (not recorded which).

CDR3 in DNA: TGTGCCACCAGTATCGCTAGCGGGAGTATTGAGCAGTTCTTC. It translates to CATSIASGSIEQFF. The rearrangement joins TRBV15 to TRBJ2-1; 10 bases fit TRBD2. V dropped 6 bases and J dropped 9; count of bases not matched to a gene: 8. CDR1 is LNHNV, CDR2 YYDKDF, per germline (reference sequence). The CDR3 contains 14 residues.